The 13 T cell receptor beta chains in this list originate from one sample, sequenced in a study of beta chain features in type 1 diabetes. TCRB transcripts that were expressed got sequenced, as all of the isolated RNA had been reverse transcribed. TCRdb keeps only in-frame clones here, not all; method: immunoSEQ multiplex PCR. Here the sample spans about 700,000 clones, 13% being singletons. Findings of the study overall: A moderate, significant TCRB CDR3 shortening appeared in type 1 diabetes across four CD4+ subsets.

These TCRs are of unknown antigen specificity. Source material: naive CD4+ T cells from blood. Source of these receptors: a man between 18 and 35 years old with type 1 diabetes.

This chain connects TRBV6-6 to TRBJ1-5, with D possibly matching TRBD1 (5 bases). The V and J ends lost 6 bases and 0 bases respectively, with 9 bases between them. Germline V gene data show CDR1 as MNHNY and CDR2 as SVGAGI (reference sequence). CDR3 length equals 14 residues. CDR3 bases: TGTGCCAGCAGAACAGGCAATAGCAATCAGCCCCAGCATTTT. Amino acid sequence: CASRTGNSNQPQHF.

The chain employs TRBV7-9 and TRBJ2-5; D is possibly TRBD2 (6 bases). Germline CDR1 reads SEHNR; CDR2 reads FQNEAQ (reference sequence). The germline V and J ends were trimmed by 2 bases and 5 bases, with 12 bases remaining between them. The CDR3 contains 14 residues. The CDR3 DNA sequence: TGTGCCAGCAGCTTAACCGCTAGCGAGGAGACCCAGTACTTC. This translates into CASSLTASEETQYF.

This clone showed up just a few times. The J gene is TRBJ1-5, the V gene TRBV4-1; D is uncertain. CDR1 is MGHRA and CDR2 is YSYEKL in the germline V gene. There are 15 residues in the CDR3. Trimming took 0 bases from V and 6 from J, leaving 12 bases between them. The CDR3 DNA sequence: TGCGCCAGCAGCCAAGATGGGCAGGTTAGTCAGCCCCAGCATTTT. Translation gives CASSQDGQVSQPQHF.

This clone was picked up a small number of times. CDR3 sequence: CASTAGAYQTYEQYF. In DNA, the CDR3 is TGTGCCAGCACCGCGGGGGCCTACCAAACCTACGAGCAGTACTTC. The chain joins TRBV13 to TRBJ2-7; possible D gene TRBD2, 7 bases. The length of the CDR3 is 15 residues. V dropped 7 bases and J dropped 2 bases, with 18 bases sitting between them. Germline V CDR1 and CDR2: PRHDT, FYEKMQ (reference sequence).

The V call is TRBV23-1, the J call TRBJ2-7; D gene unclear. TRBV23-1 is designated an ORF whose function remains uncertain. Trimming pared 0 bases from V and 4 bases from J, leaving 16 bases between. The CDR3 length is 16 residues. This chain's CDR3 is CASSQSSARLKYEQYF. In nucleotides, the CDR3 is TGCGCCAGCAGTCAATCGTCGGCGAGGTTAAAATACGAGCAGTACTTC.

In this sample, this clone turned up a few times. The chain carries TRBV29-1 and TRBJ1-2, with D possibly being TRBD1 (5 bases). The CDR3 totals 11 residues. Germline V lookup: CDR1 SQVTM, CDR2 ANQGSEA. Trimming shortened V by 8 bases and J by 3 bases, and 10 bases separated the two germline ends. As DNA, the CDR3 is TGCAGCTTGGGAGGGGACTATGGCTACACCTTC. It yields the protein CSLGGDYGYTF.

This clone occurred a few times. The chain recombines TRBV27 with TRBJ1-2; the match to TRBD1 covers 9 bases. V shed 7 bases and J 1 base; nucleotides not matched to a gene: 10. Looked up from germline, CDR1 is MNHEY and CDR2 is SMNVEV (reference sequence). The CDR3 is 16 amino acids. CDR3 DNA: TGTGCCAGCACCGAAACCGGGACAGGGAGTAACTATGGCTACACCTTC. Its translation is CASTETGTGSNYGYTF.

The V and J genes are TRBV27 and TRBJ1-5, with unresolved D. V lost 3 bases and J 2 bases, leaving 5 bases between the germline ends. The germline gives CDR1 MNHEY, CDR2 SMNVEV (reference sequence). The CDR3 runs 13 residues. CDR3 sequence (DNA): TGTGCCAGCAGTTTGTTGGGCAATCAGCCCCAGCATTTT. Amino acids: CASSLLGNQPQHF.

V is TRBV6-1 and J is TRBJ2-1; D is perhaps TRBD1 (7 bases). Germline V gene sequence: CDR1 MNHNS, CDR2 SASEGT. There are 14 residues in the CDR3. Trimming pared 3 bases from V and 8 bases from J, leaving 14 bases between. DNA of the CDR3: TGTGCCAGCAGTGACCTCAGGGGGGCCGATGAGCAGTTCTTC. Amino acids: CASSDLRGADEQFF.

This clone appeared a few times. J is TRBJ1-1 and V is TRBV2, with 7 bases lining up with TRBD1. J was trimmed by 0 bases and V by 3 bases; bases with no gene match: 4. CDR3 size: 15 residues. Germline lookup yields CDR1 SNHLY and CDR2 FYNNEI. The CDR3 DNA is TGTGCCAGCAGTGAGGGGGACAGAGTGAACACTGAAGCTTTCTTT. Residues: CASSEGDRVNTEAFF.

This clone was counted only a few times. The gene calls are TRBV27 and TRBJ2-1; D possibly corresponds to TRBD1 (5 bases). The CDR3 extends over 15 amino acids. Germline CDR1 MNHEY, CDR2 SMNVEV (reference sequence). Trimming pared 0 bases from V and 8 bases from J, leaving 14 bases between. In DNA form, the CDR3 reads TGTGCCAGCAGTTTATCGAAGCAGGGTGTGGATGAGCAGTTCTTC. Protein product: CASSLSKQGVDEQFF.

The table lists this clone with a few counts. The rearrangement joins TRBV7-3 to TRBJ2-4; 7 bases align to TRBD1. The germline CDR1 and CDR2 sequences are SGHTA and FQGTGA. Trimming took 5 bases from V and 5 from J; bases not matched to a gene: 9. The CDR3 is 15 amino acids. The CDR3 bases are TGTGCCAGCAGCCCCCTAGGGGGCCATGAAAACATTCAGTACTTC. Encoded protein: CASSPLGGHENIQYF.

This clone was found a few times. The chain has TRBV7-2 and TRBJ1-1; 10 bases match TRBD1. Per the germline V gene, CDR1 is SGHTA and CDR2 is FQGNSA. V lost 1 base, J lost 10 bases, and 6 bases stayed unmatched. There are 14 residues in the CDR3. CDR3 in amino acids: CASSLGDRGIGAFF. The CDR3 bases are TGTGCCAGCAGCTTAGGGGACAGGGGCATAGGAGCTTTCTTT.